This T cell receptor (beta chain) was sequenced in a study of cytomegalovirus exposure and HLA in healthy donors. Study observations and caveats: An apparent linkage of common viral pathogens to several of the most significant clusters emerged in a later analysis.

In regard to this clone: The antigen remains unidentified.

The PCR made use of 60 Vbeta and 13 Jbeta primers. Generated by immunoSEQ multiplex PCR, the TCRdb table keeps only in-frame clones and is missing some. The sample records tens of thousands of clones, 79% being singletons. Material for sequencing was PBMCs. The sequence derives from a woman between 40 and 50 years old in good health and CMV-seronegative.

The CDR3 here is CAIRLDSTSYGYTF. CDR3 coding DNA: TGTGCCATCAGGCTCGACAGCACTTCTTATGGCTACACCTTC. J is TRBJ1-2 and V is TRBV10-3, with D possibly matching TRBD1 (5 bases). The CDR3 has 14 residues. Germline values: CDR1 ENHRY, CDR2 SYGVKD. The V end lost 6 bases, the J end lost 5 bases, and 16 bases lay between the germline ends.